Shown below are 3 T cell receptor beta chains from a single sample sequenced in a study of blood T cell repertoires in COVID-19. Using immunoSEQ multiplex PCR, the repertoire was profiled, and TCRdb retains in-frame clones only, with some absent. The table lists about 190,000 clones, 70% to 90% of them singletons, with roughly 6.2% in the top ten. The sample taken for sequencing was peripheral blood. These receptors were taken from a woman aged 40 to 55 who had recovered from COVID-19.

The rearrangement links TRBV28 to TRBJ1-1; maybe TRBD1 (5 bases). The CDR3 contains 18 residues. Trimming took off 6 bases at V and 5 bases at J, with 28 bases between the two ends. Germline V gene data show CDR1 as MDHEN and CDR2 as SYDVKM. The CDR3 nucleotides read TGTGCCAGCAGCTCCGGTGGGATGGGGCCAAAACAGTGGACTGAAGCTTTCTTT. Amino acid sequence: CASSSGGMGPKQWTEAFF.

The CDR3 DNA is TGTGCCAGCAGTACGCATAGCAATGAGCAGTTCTTC. As protein: CASSTHSNEQFF. This sequence joins TRBV6-5 and TRBJ2-1; D gene unclear. This CDR3 is built from 12 residues. V was clipped by 5 bases and J by 6 bases, with 8 bases between them. CDR1 and CDR2 from the germline V gene are MNHEY and SVGAGI.

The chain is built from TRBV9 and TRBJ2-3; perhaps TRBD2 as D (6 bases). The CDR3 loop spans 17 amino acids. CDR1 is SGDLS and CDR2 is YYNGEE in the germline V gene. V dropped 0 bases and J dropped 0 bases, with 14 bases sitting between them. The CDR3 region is CASSVGLVGRSTDTQYF. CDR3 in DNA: TGTGCCAGCAGCGTAGGACTAGTCGGACGTAGCACAGATACGCAGTATTTT.